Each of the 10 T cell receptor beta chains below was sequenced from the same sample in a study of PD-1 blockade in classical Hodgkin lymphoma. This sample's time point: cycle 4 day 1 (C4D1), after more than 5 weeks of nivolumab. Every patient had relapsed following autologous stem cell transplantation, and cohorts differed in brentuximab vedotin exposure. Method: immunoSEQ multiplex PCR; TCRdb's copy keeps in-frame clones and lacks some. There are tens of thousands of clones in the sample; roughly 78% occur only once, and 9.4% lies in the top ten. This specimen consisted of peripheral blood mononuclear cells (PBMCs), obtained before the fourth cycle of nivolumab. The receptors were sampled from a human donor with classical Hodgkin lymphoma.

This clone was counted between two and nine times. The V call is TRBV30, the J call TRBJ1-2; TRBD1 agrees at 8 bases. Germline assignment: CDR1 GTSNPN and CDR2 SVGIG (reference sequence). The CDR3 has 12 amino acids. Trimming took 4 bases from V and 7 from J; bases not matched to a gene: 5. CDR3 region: CAWTRDRSGYTF. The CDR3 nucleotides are TGTGCCTGGACCCGGGACAGGAGTGGCTACACCTTC.

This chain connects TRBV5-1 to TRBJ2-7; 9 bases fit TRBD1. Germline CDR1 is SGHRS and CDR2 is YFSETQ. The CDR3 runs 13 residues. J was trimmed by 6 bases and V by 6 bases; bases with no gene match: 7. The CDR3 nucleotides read TGCGCCAGCAAGGGACAGGGACATCTCGAGCAGTACTTC. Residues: CASKGQGHLEQYF.

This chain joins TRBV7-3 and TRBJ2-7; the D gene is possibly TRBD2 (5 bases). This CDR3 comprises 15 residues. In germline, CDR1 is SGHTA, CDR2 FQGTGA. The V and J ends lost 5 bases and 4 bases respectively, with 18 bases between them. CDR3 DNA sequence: TGTGCCAGCAGCCCCCCGGGCGGGCGGGCTTACGAGCAGTACTTC. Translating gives CASSPPGGRAYEQYF.

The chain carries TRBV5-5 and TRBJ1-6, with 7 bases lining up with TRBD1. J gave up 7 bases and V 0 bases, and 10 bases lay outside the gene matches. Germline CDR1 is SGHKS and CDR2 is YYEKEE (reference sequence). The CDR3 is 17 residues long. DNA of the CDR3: TGTGCCAGCAGCTTGGGACGAGGGGGCCGCGGAAATTCACCCCTCCACTTT. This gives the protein CASSLGRGGRGNSPLHF.

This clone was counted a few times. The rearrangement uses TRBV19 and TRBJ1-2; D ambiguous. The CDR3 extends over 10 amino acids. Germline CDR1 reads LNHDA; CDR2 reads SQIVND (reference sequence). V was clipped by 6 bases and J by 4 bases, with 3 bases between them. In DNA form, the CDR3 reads TGTGCCAGTAGGGCCTATGGCTACACCTTC. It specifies CASRAYGYTF.

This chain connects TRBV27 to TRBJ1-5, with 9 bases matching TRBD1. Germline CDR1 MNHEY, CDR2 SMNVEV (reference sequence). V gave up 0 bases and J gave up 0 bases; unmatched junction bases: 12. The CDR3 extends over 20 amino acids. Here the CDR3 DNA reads TGTGCCAGCAGTTTATCCGGGACAGGGCGGTGGGGGTATAGCAATCAGCCCCAGCATTTT. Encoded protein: CASSLSGTGRWGYSNQPQHF.

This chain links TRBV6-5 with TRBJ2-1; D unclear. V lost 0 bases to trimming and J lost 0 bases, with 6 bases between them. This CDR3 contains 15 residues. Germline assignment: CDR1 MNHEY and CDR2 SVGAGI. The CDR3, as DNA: TGTGCCAGCAGTTACTCTCCCCTCTCCTACAATGAGCAGTTCTTC. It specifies CASSYSPLSYNEQFF.

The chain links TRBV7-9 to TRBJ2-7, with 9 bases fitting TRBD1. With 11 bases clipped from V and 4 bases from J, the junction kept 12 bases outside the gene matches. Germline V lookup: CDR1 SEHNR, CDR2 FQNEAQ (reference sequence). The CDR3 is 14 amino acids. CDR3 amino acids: CASREQGAIYEQYF. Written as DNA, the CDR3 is TGTGCCTCCCGGGAACAGGGGGCGATTTACGAGCAGTACTTC.

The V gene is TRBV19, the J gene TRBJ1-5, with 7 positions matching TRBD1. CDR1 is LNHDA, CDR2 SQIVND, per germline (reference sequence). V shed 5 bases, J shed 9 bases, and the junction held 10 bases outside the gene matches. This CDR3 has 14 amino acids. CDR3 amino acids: CASSQAGGERPQHF. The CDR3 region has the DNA TGTGCCAGTAGTCAAGCAGGGGGGGAACGGCCCCAGCATTTT.

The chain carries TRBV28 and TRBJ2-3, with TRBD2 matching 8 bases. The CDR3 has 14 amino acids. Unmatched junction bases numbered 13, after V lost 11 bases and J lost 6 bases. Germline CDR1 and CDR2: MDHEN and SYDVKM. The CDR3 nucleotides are TGTGCCTGCAAACCAGCGGGAGCTGAGGATACGCAGTATTTT. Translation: CACKPAGAEDTQYF. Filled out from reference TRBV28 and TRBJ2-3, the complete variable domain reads DVKVTQSSRYLVKRTGEKVFLECVQDMDHENMFWYRQDPGLGLRLIYFSYDVKMKEKGDIPEGYSVSREKKERFSLILESASTNQTSMYLCACKPAGAEDTQYFGPGTRLTVL.